A selection of T cell receptor beta chains follows, all from one sample in a study of control samples from healthy donors and cancer patients. TCRdb keeps only in-frame clones here, not all; method: immunoSEQ multiplex PCR. This sample has approximately 150,000 clones; roughly 88% occur once, and the top ten carry 1.5% to 2%. Source material: blood. These receptors were taken from a man younger than 35 in good health. CDR3s include the opening cysteine and the closing phenylalanine or tryptophan. The order of the fields is D gene, J gene, V gene, clone size, CDR3 DNA, CDR3 protein. The D gene is left open where the match is weak. Clone size is given for some rows only: seen once, a few or many times, or a class if the clone is expanded.

d_gene: TRBD2
j_gene: TRBJ2-3
v_gene: TRBV30
abundance: .
CDR3nt: TGTGCCTGGAGTTCAGGACTAGCGGGGGATACGCAGTATTTT
CDR3aa: CAWSSGLAGDTQYF

d_gene: TRBD1
j_gene: TRBJ2-7
v_gene: TRBV6-5
abundance: .
CDR3nt: TGTGCCAGCACCCCCTCAGGGGGTGGATACGAGCAGTACTTC
CDR3aa: CASTPSGGGYEQYF

d_gene: TRBD2
j_gene: TRBJ2-4
v_gene: TRBV18
abundance: .
CDR3nt: TGTGCCAGCTCGCAGGGACTAGCGGGTGATCTAGCCAAAAACATTCAGTACTTC
CDR3aa: CASSQGLAGDLAKNIQYF

d_gene: .
j_gene: TRBJ2-7
v_gene: TRBV30
abundance: .
CDR3nt: TGTGCCTGGAGTGTTGGGTCCCACGAGCAGTACTTC
CDR3aa: CAWSVGSHEQYF

d_gene: .
j_gene: TRBJ2-1
v_gene: TRBV6-5
abundance: once
CDR3nt: TGTGCCAGCAGTTTGGGCCAGTACAATGAGCAGTTCTTC
CDR3aa: CASSLGQYNEQFF

d_gene: .
j_gene: TRBJ1-5
v_gene: TRBV18
abundance: .
CDR3nt: TGTGCCAGCTCGCCCAATGTACGTAGCAATCAGCCCCAGCATTTT
CDR3aa: CASSPNVRSNQPQHF

d_gene: .
j_gene: TRBJ2-5
v_gene: TRBV4-3
abundance: .
CDR3nt: TGCGCCAGCAGCCGCTTAGTCGGGCTTGAAGAGTACCAAGAGACCCAGTACTTC
CDR3aa: CASSRLVGLEEYQETQYF

d_gene: .
j_gene: TRBJ2-1
v_gene: TRBV18
abundance: .
CDR3nt: TGTGCCAGCTCACCACCGGCGGGGCTAAATGAGCAGTTCTTC
CDR3aa: CASSPPAGLNEQFF

d_gene: .
j_gene: TRBJ1-2
v_gene: TRBV10-1
abundance: .
CDR3nt: TGCGCCAGGTCCACAGGGTATGGCTACACCTTC
CDR3aa: CARSTGYGYTF

d_gene: .
j_gene: TRBJ2-5
v_gene: TRBV6-5
abundance: .
CDR3nt: TGTGCCAGCAGCGCTATCAGGGGAGAGACCCAGTACTTC
CDR3aa: CASSAIRGETQYF

d_gene: TRBD1
j_gene: TRBJ1-6
v_gene: TRBV9
abundance: once
CDR3nt: TGTGCCAGCAGCGCACAGGGGGATAATTCACCCCTCCACTTT
CDR3aa: CASSAQGDNSPLHF

d_gene: .
j_gene: TRBJ1-1
v_gene: TRBV28
abundance: .
CDR3nt: TGTGCCAGCAGCCCAGGGGTAACTGCGAGGTCAACTGAAGCTTTCTTT
CDR3aa: CASSPGVTARSTEAFF

d_gene: TRBD1
j_gene: TRBJ1-4
v_gene: TRBV2
abundance: .
CDR3nt: TGTGCCAGCAGCCGGACAGGGCAGAGAGAAAAACTGTTTTTT
CDR3aa: CASSRTGQREKLFF

d_gene: .
j_gene: TRBJ2-5
v_gene: TRBV7-8
abundance: once
CDR3nt: TGTGCCAGCAGCCCTGCGGGACAGAGAGAGACCCAGTACTTC
CDR3aa: CASSPAGQRETQYF

d_gene: .
j_gene: TRBJ1-1
v_gene: TRBV5-1
abundance: .
CDR3nt: TGCGCCAGCAGCTTGTCAAGTCCACCGAGGGCTGAAGCTTTCTTT
CDR3aa: CASSLSSPPRAEAFF

d_gene: .
j_gene: TRBJ1-5
v_gene: TRBV28
abundance: .
CDR3nt: TGTGCCAGCACTCGCGGGACGAATCAGCCCCAGCATTTT
CDR3aa: CASTRGTNQPQHF

d_gene: .
j_gene: TRBJ1-1
v_gene: TRBV7-6
abundance: .
CDR3nt: TGTGCCAGCAGCTTAGGGGCGGGGTCCCACACTGAAGCTTTCTTT
CDR3aa: CASSLGAGSHTEAFF

d_gene: .
j_gene: TRBJ1-5
v_gene: TRBV7-9
abundance: once
CDR3nt: TGTGCCAGCAGCTTAGACGAGGCCAGGGATCAGCCCCAGCATTTT
CDR3aa: CASSLDEARDQPQHF

d_gene: .
j_gene: TRBJ2-2
v_gene: TRBV9
abundance: .
CDR3nt: TGTGCCAGCAGCGTAGGGGTTTTGGGCACCGGGGAGCTGTTTTTT
CDR3aa: CASSVGVLGTGELFF

d_gene: TRBD1
j_gene: TRBJ1-5
v_gene: TRBV4-1
abundance: .
CDR3nt: TGCGCCAGCAGCCAAACCGACAGGGCTCATCAGCCCCAGCATTTT
CDR3aa: CASSQTDRAHQPQHF

d_gene: .
j_gene: TRBJ2-1
v_gene: TRBV19
abundance: .
CDR3nt: TGTGCCAGTAGTGCCCCGTGGAGCAATGAGCAGTTCTTC
CDR3aa: CASSAPWSNEQFF

d_gene: .
j_gene: TRBJ1-1
v_gene: TRBV7-2
abundance: once
CDR3nt: TGTGCCAGCAGCTTAGATGGGTGGGCTGAAGCTTTCTTT
CDR3aa: CASSLDGWAEAFF

d_gene: TRBD2
j_gene: TRBJ2-1
v_gene: TRBV4-1
abundance: .
CDR3nt: TGCGCCAGCCGATCAGCGGGGGGGCGCAATGAGCAGTTCTTC
CDR3aa: CASRSAGGRNEQFF

d_gene: .
j_gene: TRBJ1-3
v_gene: TRBV9
abundance: .
CDR3nt: TGTGCCAGCAGCGTTCAGCCCAGGGAGGAAGGAAACACCATATATTTT
CDR3aa: CASSVQPREEGNTIYF

d_gene: .
j_gene: TRBJ1-4
v_gene: TRBV15
abundance: .
CDR3nt: TGTGCCACCAGCAGAGATGGGGGGGCGAGGGAAAAACTGTTTTTT
CDR3aa: CATSRDGGAREKLFF

d_gene: .
j_gene: TRBJ2-7
v_gene: TRBV18
abundance: many
CDR3nt: TGTGCCAGCTCACCATCGGACTCCAGAGGAGAGCAGTACTTC
CDR3aa: CASSPSDSRGEQYF

d_gene: .
j_gene: TRBJ1-5
v_gene: TRBV27
abundance: few
CDR3nt: TGTGCCAGCAGTTTATTCAGCAATCAGCCCCAGCATTTT
CDR3aa: CASSLFSNQPQHF

d_gene: .
j_gene: TRBJ2-1
v_gene: TRBV7-2
abundance: .
CDR3nt: TGTGCCAGCAGCCCCGCCCGCCTCTCCTACAATGAGCAGTTCTTC
CDR3aa: CASSPARLSYNEQFF

d_gene: .
j_gene: TRBJ2-5
v_gene: TRBV10-3
abundance: .
CDR3nt: TGTGCCATCAGTCGGGACGGGAAAGGGGAGACCCAGTACTTC
CDR3aa: CAISRDGKGETQYF

d_gene: TRBD1
j_gene: TRBJ1-1
v_gene: TRBV19
abundance: .
CDR3nt: TGTGCCAGTAGTAGCTCGGGAGGGGGACAGCTGAACACTGAAGCTTTCTTT
CDR3aa: CASSSSGGGQLNTEAFF

d_gene: .
j_gene: TRBJ2-7
v_gene: TRBV6-1
abundance: .
CDR3nt: TGTGCCAGCAGTGAAGTCTGGGGGGCAGGTTACGAGCAGTACTTC
CDR3aa: CASSEVWGAGYEQYF

d_gene: .
j_gene: TRBJ2-7
v_gene: TRBV2
abundance: .
CDR3nt: TGTGCCAGCAGTGAAGCTCTGCGGTACCCCTACGAGCAGTACTTC
CDR3aa: CASSEALRYPYEQYF

d_gene: .
j_gene: TRBJ1-2
v_gene: TRBV4-3
abundance: .
CDR3nt: TGCGCCAGCAGCCTTAGACTTCAGGGGTATGACGACTATGGCTACACCTTC
CDR3aa: CASSLRLQGYDDYGYTF

d_gene: TRBD1
j_gene: TRBJ1-3
v_gene: TRBV13
abundance: .
CDR3nt: TGTGCCAGCAGCTTAGGACGAACAGGGGACGGAAACACCATATATTTT
CDR3aa: CASSLGRTGDGNTIYF

d_gene: .
j_gene: TRBJ1-1
v_gene: TRBV30
abundance: .
CDR3nt: TGTGCCTGGAAGATGAGCGGGAACACTGAAGCTTTCTTT
CDR3aa: CAWKMSGNTEAFF

d_gene: TRBD1
j_gene: TRBJ2-1
v_gene: TRBV28
abundance: .
CDR3nt: TGTGCCAGCAGTTGGGGACAGTACAATGAGCAGTTCTTC
CDR3aa: CASSWGQYNEQFF

d_gene: .
j_gene: TRBJ2-3
v_gene: TRBV3-1/TRBV3-2
abundance: .
CDR3nt: TGTGCCAGCAGCCATTCCACCCCGTTGGGAAATAAGCATTTT
CDR3aa: CASSHSTPLGNKHF

d_gene: TRBD1
j_gene: TRBJ2-1
v_gene: TRBV7-2
abundance: once
CDR3nt: TGTGCCAGCAGCTTTGTTACAGGGGGCTACTACAATGAGCAGTTCTTC
CDR3aa: CASSFVTGGYYNEQFF

d_gene: .
j_gene: TRBJ2-3
v_gene: TRBV5-6
abundance: .
CDR3nt: TGTGCCAGCAGCTCTACGCTGGCAGGGCGACCCCTAAGCACAGATACGCAGTATTTT
CDR3aa: CASSSTLAGRPLSTDTQYF

d_gene: .
j_gene: TRBJ1-1
v_gene: TRBV3-1/TRBV3-2
abundance: .
CDR3nt: TGTGCCAGCAGCCAAGGTTCGGGGGCTCGGGGGGAAGCTTTCTTT
CDR3aa: CASSQGSGARGEAFF

d_gene: .
j_gene: TRBJ1-2
v_gene: TRBV6-5
abundance: .
CDR3nt: TGTGCCAGCAGTTTGCCGGGCGTCGGTGGCTACACCTTC
CDR3aa: CASSLPGVGGYTF

d_gene: TRBD2
j_gene: TRBJ2-2
v_gene: TRBV7-2
abundance: .
CDR3nt: TGTGCCAGCAGCGTTTTGGGGAGGGCGCGAACCGGGGAGCTGTTTTTT
CDR3aa: CASSVLGRARTGELFF

d_gene: .
j_gene: TRBJ1-4
v_gene: TRBV15
abundance: .
CDR3nt: TGTGCCACCACCGAAAGGGCAGATAATGAAAAACTGTTTTTT
CDR3aa: CATTERADNEKLFF

d_gene: TRBD1
j_gene: TRBJ1-2
v_gene: TRBV5-4
abundance: once
CDR3nt: TGTGCCAGCAGCTTTGGGACAGAGCCTTTCTATGGCTACACCTTC
CDR3aa: CASSFGTEPFYGYTF

d_gene: TRBD1
j_gene: TRBJ2-6
v_gene: TRBV3-1/TRBV3-2
abundance: once
CDR3nt: TGTGCCAGCACCCTGACAGGGGGCGCTTCAGGGGCCAACGTCCTGACTTTC
CDR3aa: CASTLTGGASGANVLTF

d_gene: .
j_gene: TRBJ1-6
v_gene: TRBV5-1
abundance: .
CDR3nt: TGCGCCAGCAGCTCCGGGGACTGGGGTTCACCCCTCCACTTT
CDR3aa: CASSSGDWGSPLHF

d_gene: TRBD1
j_gene: TRBJ1-2
v_gene: TRBV3-1/TRBV3-2
abundance: .
CDR3nt: TGTGCCAGCAGCCAAGATACAGGGGTCTATGGCTACACCTTC
CDR3aa: CASSQDTGVYGYTF

d_gene: .
j_gene: TRBJ2-7
v_gene: TRBV5-6
abundance: .
CDR3nt: TGTGCCAGCAGCTTGGCTTCATTGACCTACGAGCAGTACTTC
CDR3aa: CASSLASLTYEQYF

d_gene: .
j_gene: TRBJ2-3
v_gene: TRBV6-5
abundance: .
CDR3nt: TGTGCCAGCAGTCTCGGTGGGGTTTCAGATACGCAGTATTTT
CDR3aa: CASSLGGVSDTQYF

d_gene: TRBD1
j_gene: TRBJ1-6
v_gene: TRBV7-2
abundance: .
CDR3nt: TGTGCCAGCAGCTTAGATCTATACAGGGGATCGCCCCTCCACTTT
CDR3aa: CASSLDLYRGSPLHF